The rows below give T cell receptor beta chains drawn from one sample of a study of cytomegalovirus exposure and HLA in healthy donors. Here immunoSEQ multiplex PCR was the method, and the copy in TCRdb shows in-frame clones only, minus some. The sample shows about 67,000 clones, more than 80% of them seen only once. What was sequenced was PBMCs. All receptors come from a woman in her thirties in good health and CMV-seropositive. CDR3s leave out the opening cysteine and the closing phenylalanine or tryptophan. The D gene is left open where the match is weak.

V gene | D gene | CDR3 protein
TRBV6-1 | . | ASSAIQGQQETQY
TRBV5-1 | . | ASSITGGSGNEQF
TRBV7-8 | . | ASSLPRNEQF
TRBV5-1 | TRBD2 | ASSFLAGGTGELF
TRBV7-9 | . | ASSSSFSGELF
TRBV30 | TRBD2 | AWASGSYNEQF
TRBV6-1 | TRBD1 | ASFVPGTGDTEAF
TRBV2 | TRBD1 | ASSEVAGGHNEQF
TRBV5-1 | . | ASSLAGDAYEQY
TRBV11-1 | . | ASSLALTRLNEQF